This T cell receptor beta chain was found in a study of shared clonotypes between healthy human individuals. Points from the study as a whole: A handful of donors shared approximately 5% of their naive CD4 clonotypes.

Into CD45RA+ naive and CD45RA-negative memory subsets, the CD4+ cells were split. Profiled with immunoSEQ multiplex PCR; TCRdb holds only in-frame clones, not every one. The sample consists of 180,000 or so clones, about 93% of them appearing once. A remark on this clone: Its matching antigen is unknown.

The CDR3 is 13 amino acids. The V and J ends lost 6 bases and 0 bases respectively, with 9 bases between them. Germline CDR1 is SQVTM and CDR2 is ANQGSEA. The J gene is TRBJ1-5, the V gene TRBV29-1; D perhaps matches TRBD1 (5 bases). The sequence was collected from a woman in her thirties in good health. Specimen: naive CD4+ T cells sorted from blood. Specified subset: CD45RA+ positively selected. CDR3 region: CSVTQGSNQPQHF. Written as DNA, the CDR3 is TGCAGCGTCACTCAGGGTAGCAATCAGCCCCAGCATTTT.